This T cell receptor beta chain was identified in a study of spatial heterogeneity in lung cancer. General observations from the study: The number of expanded tumor alpha and beta chains correlated with mutation number.

This clonotype was counted many times. Its antigen is undetermined. TCRdb fed the 5' RACE reads into MiXCR, producing one record per CDR3 protein. The sample lists roughly 5,300 distinct CDR3 sequences, about 8.4% occurring once. This CDR3 is built from 15 residues. Germline lookup yields CDR1 SNHLY and CDR2 FYNNEI. Trimming at V came to 5 bases and at J to 1 base, leaving 3 bases not matched to a gene. The time point is: sample taken at primary tumor resection. Sequenced material: lung tumor tissue, taken at surgery. This sequence originates from a female donor with early-stage non-small cell lung cancer. V is TRBV2 and J is TRBJ2-5; 11 bases line up with TRBD1. CDR3 in DNA: TGTGCCAGCAGTCGGGACAGGGGGTCCCAAGAGACCCAGTACTTC. Protein: CASSRDRGSQETQYF.